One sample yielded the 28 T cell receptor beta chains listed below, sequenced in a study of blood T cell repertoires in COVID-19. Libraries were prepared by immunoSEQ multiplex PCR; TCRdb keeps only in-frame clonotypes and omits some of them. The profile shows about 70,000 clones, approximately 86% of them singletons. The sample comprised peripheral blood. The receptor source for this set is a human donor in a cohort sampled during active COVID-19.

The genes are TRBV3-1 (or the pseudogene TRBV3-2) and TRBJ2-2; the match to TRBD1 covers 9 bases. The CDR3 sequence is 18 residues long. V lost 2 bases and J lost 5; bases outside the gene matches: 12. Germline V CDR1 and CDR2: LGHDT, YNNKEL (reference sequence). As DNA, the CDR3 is TGTGCCAGCAGCCAACCTAAAAGGGACAGGGTGGGGACCGGGGAGCTGTTTTTT. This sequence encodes CASSQPKRDRVGTGELFF.

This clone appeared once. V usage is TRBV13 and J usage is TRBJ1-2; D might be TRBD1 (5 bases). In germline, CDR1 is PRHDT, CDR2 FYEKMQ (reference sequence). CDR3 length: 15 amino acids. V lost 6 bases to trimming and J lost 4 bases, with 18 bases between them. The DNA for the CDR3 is TGTGCCAGCAGGGCTTTATTCAGGGAATTCTATGGCTACACCTTC. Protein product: CASRALFREFYGYTF.

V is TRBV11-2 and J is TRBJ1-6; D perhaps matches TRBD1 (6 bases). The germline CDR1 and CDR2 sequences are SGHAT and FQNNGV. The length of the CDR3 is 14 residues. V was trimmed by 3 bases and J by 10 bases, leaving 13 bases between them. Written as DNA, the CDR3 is TGTGCCAGCAGCTTGGGAAATCAGGGGTCACCCCTCCACTTT. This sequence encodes CASSLGNQGSPLHF.

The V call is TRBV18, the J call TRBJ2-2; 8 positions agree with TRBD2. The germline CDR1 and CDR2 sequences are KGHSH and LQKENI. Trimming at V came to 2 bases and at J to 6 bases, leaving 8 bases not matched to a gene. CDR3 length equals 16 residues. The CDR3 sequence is CASSPRAGVGPGELFF. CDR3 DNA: TGTGCCAGCTCACCAAGAGCGGGAGTGGGTCCCGGGGAGCTGTTTTTT.

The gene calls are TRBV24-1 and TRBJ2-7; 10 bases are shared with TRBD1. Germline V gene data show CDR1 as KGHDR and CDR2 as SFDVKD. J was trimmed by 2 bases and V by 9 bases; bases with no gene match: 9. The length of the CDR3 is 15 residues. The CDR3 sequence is CATHGTGEDPYEQYF. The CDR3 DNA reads TGTGCCACCCATGGGACAGGGGAAGATCCCTACGAGCAGTACTTC.

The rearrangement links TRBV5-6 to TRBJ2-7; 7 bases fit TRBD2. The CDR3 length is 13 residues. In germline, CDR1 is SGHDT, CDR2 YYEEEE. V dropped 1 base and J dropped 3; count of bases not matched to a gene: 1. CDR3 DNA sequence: TGTGCCAGCAGCTTGTGGGGGGGCTACGAGCAGTACTTC. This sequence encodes CASSLWGGYEQYF.

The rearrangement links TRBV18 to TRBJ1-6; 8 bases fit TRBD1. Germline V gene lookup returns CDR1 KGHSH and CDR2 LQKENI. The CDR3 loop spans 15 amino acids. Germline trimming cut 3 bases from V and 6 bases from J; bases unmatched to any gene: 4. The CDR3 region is CASSPRGQVNSPLHF. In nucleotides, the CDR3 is TGTGCCAGCTCACCTAGGGGACAGGTTAATTCACCCCTCCACTTT.

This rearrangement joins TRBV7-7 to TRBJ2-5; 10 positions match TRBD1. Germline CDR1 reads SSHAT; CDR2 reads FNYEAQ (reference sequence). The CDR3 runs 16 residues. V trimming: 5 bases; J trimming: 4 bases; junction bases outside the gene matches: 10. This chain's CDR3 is CASSGQGVGGGETQYF. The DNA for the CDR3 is TGTGCCAGCAGCGGACAGGGGGTTGGTGGTGGAGAGACCCAGTACTTC.

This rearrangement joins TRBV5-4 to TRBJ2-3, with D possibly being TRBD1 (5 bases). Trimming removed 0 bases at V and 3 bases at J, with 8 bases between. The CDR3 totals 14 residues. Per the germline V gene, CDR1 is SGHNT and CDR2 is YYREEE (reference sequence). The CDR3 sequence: CASSLDRLTDTQYF. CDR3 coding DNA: TGTGCCAGCAGCTTGGACAGGCTGACAGATACGCAGTATTTT.

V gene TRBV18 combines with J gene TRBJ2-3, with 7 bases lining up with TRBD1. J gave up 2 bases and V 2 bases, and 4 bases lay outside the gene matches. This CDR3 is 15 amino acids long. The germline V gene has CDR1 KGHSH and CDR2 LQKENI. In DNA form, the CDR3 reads TGTGCCAGCTCACCATCACAGGGGACCACAGATACGCAGTATTTT. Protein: CASSPSQGTTDTQYF.

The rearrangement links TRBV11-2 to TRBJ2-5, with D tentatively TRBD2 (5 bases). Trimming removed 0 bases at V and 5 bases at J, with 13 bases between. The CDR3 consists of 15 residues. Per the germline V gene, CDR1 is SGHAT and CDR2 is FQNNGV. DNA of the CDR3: TGTGCCAGCAGCTTAGATAGCGCGCAAGCGGAGACCCAGTACTTC. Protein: CASSLDSAQAETQYF.

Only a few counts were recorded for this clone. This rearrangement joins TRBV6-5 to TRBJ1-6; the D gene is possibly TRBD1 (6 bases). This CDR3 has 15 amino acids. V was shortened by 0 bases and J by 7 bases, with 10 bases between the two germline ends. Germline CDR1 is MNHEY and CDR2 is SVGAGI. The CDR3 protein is CASSYSDSRNSPLHF. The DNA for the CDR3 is TGTGCCAGCAGTTACTCGGACAGCAGGAATTCACCCCTCCACTTT.

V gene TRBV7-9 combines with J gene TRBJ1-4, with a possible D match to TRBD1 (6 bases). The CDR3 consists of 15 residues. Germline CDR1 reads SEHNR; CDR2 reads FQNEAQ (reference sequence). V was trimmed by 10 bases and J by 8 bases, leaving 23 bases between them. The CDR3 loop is CATKPTGGLLEKLFF. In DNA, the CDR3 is TGTGCCACCAAACCCACCGGGGGGCTCCTGGAAAAACTGTTTTTT. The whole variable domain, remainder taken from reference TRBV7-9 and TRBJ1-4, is DTGVSQNPRHKITKRGQNVTFRCDPISEHNRLYWYRQTLGQGPEFLTYFQNEAQLEKSRLLSDRFSAERPKGSFSTLEIQRTEQGDSAMYLCATKPTGGLLEKLFFGSGTQLSVL.

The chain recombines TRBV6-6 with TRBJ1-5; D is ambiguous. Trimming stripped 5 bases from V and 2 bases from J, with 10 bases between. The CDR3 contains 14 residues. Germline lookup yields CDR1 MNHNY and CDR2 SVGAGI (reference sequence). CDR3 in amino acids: CASSLIGGNQPQHF. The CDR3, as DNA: TGTGCCAGCAGTCTGATAGGAGGCAATCAGCCCCAGCATTTT.

The DNA of the CDR3 is TGTGCCAGCAGCGGGATGGGACCTTACGAGCAGTACTTC. Its protein product is CASSGMGPYEQYF. The chain employs TRBV19 and TRBJ2-7; TRBD2 matches at 7 bases. Germline assignment: CDR1 LNHDA and CDR2 SQIVND (reference sequence). CDR3 length: 13 residues. The V and J ends lost 9 bases and 4 bases, in that order; junction bases with no gene match: 9.

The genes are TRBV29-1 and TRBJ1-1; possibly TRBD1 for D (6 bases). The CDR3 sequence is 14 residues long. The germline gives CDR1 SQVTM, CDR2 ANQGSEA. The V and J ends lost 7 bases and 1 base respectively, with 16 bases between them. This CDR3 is CSGGTTQGNTEAFF. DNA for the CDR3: TGCAGCGGAGGTACCACACAGGGGAACACTGAAGCTTTCTTT.

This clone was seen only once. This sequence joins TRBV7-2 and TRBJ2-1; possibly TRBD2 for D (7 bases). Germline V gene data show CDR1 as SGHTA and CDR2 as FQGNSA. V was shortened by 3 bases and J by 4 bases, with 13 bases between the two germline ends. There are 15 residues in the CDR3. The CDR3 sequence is CASSFSGGPYNEQFF. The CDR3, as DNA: TGTGCCAGCAGCTTTTCGGGGGGCCCTTACAATGAGCAGTTCTTC.

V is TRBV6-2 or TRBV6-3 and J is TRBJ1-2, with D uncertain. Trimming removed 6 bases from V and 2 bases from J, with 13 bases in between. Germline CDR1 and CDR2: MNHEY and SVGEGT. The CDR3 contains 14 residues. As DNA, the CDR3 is TGTGCCAGCAGCCTCACTCGATCCAACTATGGCTACACCTTC. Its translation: CASSLTRSNYGYTF.

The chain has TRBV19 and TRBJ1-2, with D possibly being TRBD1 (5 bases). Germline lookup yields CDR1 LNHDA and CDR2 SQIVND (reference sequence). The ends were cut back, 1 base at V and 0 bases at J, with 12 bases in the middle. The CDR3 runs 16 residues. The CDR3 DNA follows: TGTGCCAGTAGTATAGTCGGTGGGGCAGCTAACTATGGCTACACCTTC. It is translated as CASSIVGGAANYGYTF.

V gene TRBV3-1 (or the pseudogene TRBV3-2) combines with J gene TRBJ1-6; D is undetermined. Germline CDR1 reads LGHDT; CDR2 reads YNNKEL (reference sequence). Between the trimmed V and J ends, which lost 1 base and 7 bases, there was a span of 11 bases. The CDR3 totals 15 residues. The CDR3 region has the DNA TGTGCCAGCAGCCAAGGTCCGGGGAGCAATTCACCCCTCCACTTT. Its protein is CASSQGPGSNSPLHF.

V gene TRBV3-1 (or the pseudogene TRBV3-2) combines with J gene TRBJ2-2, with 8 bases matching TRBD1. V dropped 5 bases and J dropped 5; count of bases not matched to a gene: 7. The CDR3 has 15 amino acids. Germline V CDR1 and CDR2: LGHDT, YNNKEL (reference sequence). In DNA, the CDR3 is TGTGCCAGCAGCTACACAGGGGGTCCGACCGGGGAGCTGTTTTTT. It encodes CASSYTGGPTGELFF.

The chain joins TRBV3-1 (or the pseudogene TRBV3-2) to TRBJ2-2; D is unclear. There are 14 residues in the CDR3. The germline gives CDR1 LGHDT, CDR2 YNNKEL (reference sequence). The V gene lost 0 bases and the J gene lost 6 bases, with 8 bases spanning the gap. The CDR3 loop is CASSQENSPGELFF. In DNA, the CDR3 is TGTGCCAGCAGCCAAGAGAATAGTCCCGGGGAGCTGTTTTTT.

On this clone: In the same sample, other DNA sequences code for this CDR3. CDR3 loop: CASRGEETQYF. The CDR3 region has the DNA TGTGCCAGCCGCGGGGAAGAGACCCAGTACTTC. The V and J genes are TRBV12-3 or TRBV12-4 and TRBJ2-5, with D perhaps TRBD2 (6 bases). V gave up 8 bases and J gave up 3 bases, with 7 bases separating them. This CDR3 spans 11 amino acids.

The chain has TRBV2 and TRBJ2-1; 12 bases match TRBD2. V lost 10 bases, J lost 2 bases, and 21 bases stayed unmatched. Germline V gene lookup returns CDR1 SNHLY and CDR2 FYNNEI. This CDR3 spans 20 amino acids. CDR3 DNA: TGTGCCACGGTCCGAGCAAGGACACGGACTAGCGGGGCCCCCTACAATGAGCAGTTCTTC. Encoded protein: CATVRARTRTSGAPYNEQFF.

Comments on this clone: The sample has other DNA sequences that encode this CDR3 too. The CDR3 DNA sequence: TGTGCCAGCAGCTTAGGTCCGGGGGATCAGCCCCAGCATTTT. Its protein is CASSLGPGDQPQHF. The chain combines TRBV7-6 with TRBJ1-5, with a weak D call TRBD1 (5 bases). Germline V gives CDR1 SGHVS, CDR2 FNYEAQ. The V and J ends lost 1 base and 5 bases respectively, with 9 bases between them. This CDR3 comprises 14 residues.

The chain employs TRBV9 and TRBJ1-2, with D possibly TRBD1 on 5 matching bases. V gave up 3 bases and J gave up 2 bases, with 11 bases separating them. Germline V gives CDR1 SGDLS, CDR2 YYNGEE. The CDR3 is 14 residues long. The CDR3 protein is CASSARGDNYGYTF. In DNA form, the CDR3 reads TGTGCCAGCAGCGCCCGGGGGGACAACTATGGCTACACCTTC.

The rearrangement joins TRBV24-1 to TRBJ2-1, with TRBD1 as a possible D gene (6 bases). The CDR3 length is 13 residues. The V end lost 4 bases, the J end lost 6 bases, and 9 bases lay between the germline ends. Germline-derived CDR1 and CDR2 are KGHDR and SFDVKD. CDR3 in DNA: TGTGCCACCAGTGACAGGGGCGGCAATGAGCAGTTCTTC. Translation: CATSDRGGNEQFF.

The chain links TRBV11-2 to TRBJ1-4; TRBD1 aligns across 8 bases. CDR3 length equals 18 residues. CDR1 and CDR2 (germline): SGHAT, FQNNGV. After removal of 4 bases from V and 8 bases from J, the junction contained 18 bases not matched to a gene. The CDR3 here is CASSSGYRGSQYSEKLFF. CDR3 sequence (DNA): TGTGCCAGCAGCTCAGGTTACAGGGGGAGTCAATACTCAGAAAAACTGTTTTTT.